The 18 T cell receptor beta chains given below trace back to one sample, sequenced in a study of cytomegalovirus exposure and HLA in healthy donors. Both 60 Vbeta primers and 13 Jbeta primers went into the PCR. Profiling relied on immunoSEQ multiplex PCR, and the TCRdb table lists in-frame clones only, not all of them. The sample contains roughly 130,000 clones, 65% to 90% of which appear only once. Input material: PBMCs. Every receptor here comes from a woman younger than 30 in good health and CMV-seropositive.

The gene calls are TRBV4-1 and TRBJ2-7; D gene uncertain. Trimming took 3 bases from V and 0 from J, leaving 9 bases between them. CDR1 is MGHRA and CDR2 is YSYEKL in the germline V gene. CDR3 length: 14 amino acids. The CDR3 protein is CASSHPQISYEQYF. CDR3 DNA: TGCGCCAGCAGCCATCCACAGATCTCCTACGAGCAGTACTTC.

CDR3 DNA sequence: TGTGCCAGCAGTGAGCTAGCGGGGGACCTCTACGAGCAGTACTTC. This gives the protein CASSELAGDLYEQYF. The rearrangement joins TRBV6-1 to TRBJ2-7; 10 positions match TRBD2. Germline loops: CDR1 MNHNS, CDR2 SASEGT. The CDR3 spans 15 residues. V gave up 3 bases and J gave up 3 bases; unmatched junction bases: 5.

The sample holds a few counts of this clone. This CDR3 is CASSLQTTPTDTQYF. The DNA of the CDR3 is TGTGCCAGCAGTTTACAGACTACACCCACAGATACGCAGTATTTT. This sequence joins TRBV7-6 and TRBJ2-3, with TRBD2 as a possible D gene (5 bases). The length of the CDR3 is 15 residues. V was clipped by 6 bases and J by 2 bases, with 15 bases between them. CDR1 and CDR2 from the germline V gene are SGHVS and FNYEAQ.

For this clone: At one boundary the junction diverges from the germline segment, which might be a read error. The chain joins TRBV2 to TRBJ2-7; D remains ambiguous. CDR1 and CDR2 (germline): SNHLY, FYNNEI. This CDR3 contains 15 residues. CDR3 nucleotides: TGTGCCAGCAGGGAAGACTCGGGTCTCACCTACGAGCAGTACTTC. Amino acid sequence: CASREDSGLTYEQYF.

A few counts support this clone. Compared with germline, one end of the junction differs, possibly owing to a read error. The chain uses TRBV28 and TRBJ2-7; 10 nucleotides match TRBD1. The CDR3 runs 14 residues. In germline, CDR1 is MDHEN, CDR2 SYDVKM. The CDR3 sequence is CASSMTGGSFEQYF. In DNA form, the CDR3 reads TGTGCCAGCAGTATGACAGGGGGCTCCTTCGAGCAGTACTTC. The full variable domain, in which reference TRBV28 and TRBJ2-7 provide the parts outside the CDR3, is DVKVTQSSRYLVKRTGEKVFLECVQDMDHENMFWYRQDPGLGLRLIYFSYDVKMKEKGDIPEGYSVSREKKERFSLILESASTNQTSMYLCASSMTGGSFEQYFGPGTRLTVT.

This clone has a single count. This chain links TRBV5-6 with TRBJ2-3; 15 bases are a match to TRBD2. CDR1 and CDR2 (germline): SGHDT, YYEEEE. This CDR3 region has 16 residues. Trimming removed 5 bases from V and 5 bases from J; junction bases left unmatched: 6. The CDR3 reads CASRWGLAGGGDTQYF. CDR3 in DNA: TGTGCCAGCAGATGGGGACTAGCGGGGGGAGGAGATACGCAGTATTTT. Based on the CDR3 plus reference TRBV5-6 and TRBJ2-3, the full variable domain is DAGVTQSPTHLIKTRGQQVTLRCSPKSGHDTVSWYQQALGQGPQFIFQYYEEEERQRGNFPDRFSGHQFPNYSSELNVNALLLGDSALYLCASRWGLAGGGDTQYFGPGTRLTVL.

This chain uses TRBV15 with TRBJ2-5, with 7 bases matching TRBD1. Germline trimming cut 0 bases from V and 5 bases from J; bases unmatched to any gene: 9. The CDR3 has 16 residues. In germline, CDR1 is LNHNV, CDR2 YYDKDF (reference sequence). The CDR3 DNA sequence: TGTGCCACCAGCAGAGAGCCTGACAGGGTATGGGAGACCCAGTACTTC. Translated, it gives CATSREPDRVWETQYF.

The rearrangement links TRBV13 to TRBJ2-1; TRBD2 aligns across 14 bases. The CDR3 extends over 16 amino acids. Losses at the gene ends were 5 bases for V and 5 bases for J; bases not matched to a gene: 5. CDR1 is PRHDT and CDR2 is FYEKMQ in the germline V gene (reference sequence). The CDR3 region has the DNA TGTGCCAGCAGCGGTGGGACTAGCGGGGGTCACAATGAGCAGTTCTTC. The encoded protein is CASSGGTSGGHNEQFF.

CDR3 sequence reads: CASSLHGAGGYTF. In DNA form, the CDR3 reads TGTGCCAGCAGCTTACATGGGGCTGGTGGCTACACCTTC. The rearrangement uses TRBV7-2 and TRBJ1-2; D perhaps matches TRBD1 (5 bases). V gave up 2 bases and J gave up 7 bases, with 11 bases separating them. The CDR3 runs 13 residues. Germline V gene data show CDR1 as SGHTA and CDR2 as FQGNSA.

The chain joins TRBV14 to TRBJ2-3; D gene uncertain. V was clipped by 5 bases and J by 3 bases, with 9 bases between them. The CDR3 consists of 13 residues. Looked up from germline, CDR1 is SGHDN and CDR2 is FVKESK. CDR3 in amino acids: CASSSLITDTQYF. The CDR3 DNA is TGTGCCAGCAGCTCCCTAATTACAGATACGCAGTATTTT.

Concerning this clone: The junction departs from the called germline gene at one end, perhaps through a read error. This chain uses TRBV7-9 with TRBJ1-1; D might be TRBD1 (5 bases). The length of the CDR3 is 12 residues. Germline V gives CDR1 SEHNR, CDR2 FQNEAQ (reference sequence). This chain's CDR3 is CSSSVGGTEAFF. Written as DNA, the CDR3 is TGTTCCAGCAGCGTTGGGGGGACTGAAGCTTTCTTT. Using reference TRBV7-9 and TRBJ1-1 for the parts outside the CDR3, the full variable domain is DTGVSQNPRHKITKRGQNVTFRCDPISEHNRLYWYRQTLGQGPEFLTYFQNEAQLEKSRLLSDRFSAERPKGSFSTLEIQRTEQGDSAMYLCSSSVGGTEAFFGQGTRLTVV.

The chain couples TRBV19 to TRBJ2-7; the D gene is possibly TRBD1 (6 bases). Trimming removed 3 bases at V and 5 bases at J, with 14 bases between. This CDR3 has 14 residues. Germline loops: CDR1 LNHDA, CDR2 SQIVND (reference sequence). CDR3 protein: CASSIRGTYDEQYF. The DNA of the CDR3 is TGTGCCAGTAGTATTAGGGGGACATATGACGAGCAGTACTTC.

The V gene is TRBV2, the J gene TRBJ1-3; D remains ambiguous. Germline V gene sequence: CDR1 SNHLY, CDR2 FYNNEI. The CDR3 sequence is 16 residues long. The germline V and J ends were trimmed by 3 bases and 0 bases, with 12 bases remaining between them. For the CDR3, the DNA is TGTGCCAGCAGTGATCGACACCTGAGCTCTGGAAACACCATATATTTT. Amino acids: CASSDRHLSSGNTIYF. The whole variable domain, filled in from reference TRBV2 and TRBJ1-3, reads EPEVTQTPSHQVTQMGQEVILRCVPISNHLYFYWYRQILGQKVEFLVSFYNNEISEKSEIFDDQFSVERPDGSNFTLKIRSTKLEDSAMYFCASSDRHLSSGNTIYFGEGSWLTVV.

The chain joins TRBV5-1 to TRBJ2-1; 9 bases align to TRBD2. Germline-derived CDR1 and CDR2 are SGHRS and YFSETQ. V dropped 3 bases and J dropped 5; count of bases not matched to a gene: 9. This CDR3 region has 16 residues. CDR3 DNA: TGCGCCAGCAGCTCCCTGGTAGCGGGGGCTAACAATGAGCAGTTCTTC. Protein: CASSSLVAGANNEQFF.

The chain couples TRBV6-5 to TRBJ1-2; D unresolved. This CDR3 has 15 residues. Per germline, CDR1 MNHEY and CDR2 SVGAGI. Trimming pared 5 bases from V and 2 bases from J, leaving 15 bases between. CDR3 region: CASSPPSGRNYGYTF. The DNA for the CDR3 is TGTGCCAGCAGTCCACCCTCGGGGAGGAACTATGGCTACACCTTC.

The V call is TRBV9, the J call TRBJ2-5, with TRBD2 as a possible D gene (5 bases). The germline V gene has CDR1 SGDLS and CDR2 YYNGEE. The germline V and J ends were trimmed by 0 bases and 5 bases, with 14 bases remaining between them. The CDR3 is made up of 15 amino acids. CDR3 nucleotide sequence: TGTGCCAGCAGCGTAGGTACCGGAGGTTGGGAGACCCAGTACTTC. Translating gives CASSVGTGGWETQYF.

This chain links TRBV5-5 with TRBJ2-3; possible D gene TRBD2, 7 bases. Trimming left V 1 base short and J 5 bases short, with 17 bases between. The CDR3 contains 16 residues. CDR1 is SGHKS, CDR2 YYEKEE, per germline (reference sequence). Written as DNA, the CDR3 is TGTGCCAGCAGCTTGAGCGGGACGGCGACAGGAGATACGCAGTATTTT. This sequence encodes CASSLSGTATGDTQYF.

The CDR3: CASSPPGRGYEQYF. In nucleotides, the CDR3 is TGTGCCAGCTCACCACCGGGTAGGGGGTACGAGCAGTACTTC. The V call is TRBV18, the J call TRBJ2-7, with a possible D match to TRBD1 (6 bases). Trimming took off 0 bases at V and 4 bases at J, with 10 bases between the two ends. CDR1 and CDR2 (germline): KGHSH, LQKENI. This CDR3 has 14 residues.